Each of the 21 T cell receptor beta chains below was sequenced from the same sample in a study of cytotoxic CD8 clonotypes in ibrutinib-treated CLL. The data were produced by immunoSEQ multiplex PCR, yet TCRdb's version contains in-frame clones alone and is incomplete. The data hold fewer than 400,000 clones, with 60% to 80% observed a single time. Material: PBMCs, obtained after 36 months of ibrutinib treatment. The receptor set was obtained from a human donor with chronic lymphocytic leukemia.

The CDR3 is CASSHGASSNYGYTF. The CDR3 nucleotides are TGCGCCAGCAGCCACGGGGCGAGTTCTAACTATGGCTACACCTTC. The rearrangement joins TRBV4-1 to TRBJ1-2, with D possibly matching TRBD1 (5 bases). CDR3 length: 15 amino acids. Trimming shortened V by 3 bases and J by 0 bases, and 11 bases separated the two germline ends. Germline lookup yields CDR1 MGHRA and CDR2 YSYEKL.

The chain has TRBV19 and TRBJ2-5, with D perhaps matching TRBD1 or TRBD2 (5 bases each). Deletions cut 5 bases from V and 5 bases from J, with 12 bases between. The V gene's germline CDR1 is LNHDA and CDR2 SQIVND (reference sequence). CDR3 length: 13 amino acids. CDR3 DNA sequence: TGTGCCAGTAGTTCGGGACCGACGGAGACCCAGTACTTC. Its translation: CASSSGPTETQYF.

This clone was counted ten times or more. V is TRBV4-1 and J is TRBJ2-5; D is ambiguous. The CDR3 contains 13 residues. Per germline, CDR1 MGHRA and CDR2 YSYEKL. V was shortened by 0 bases and J by 7 bases, with 9 bases between the two germline ends. The CDR3 here is CASSQDLVGTQYF. CDR3 DNA sequence: TGCGCCAGCAGCCAAGATTTAGTGGGGACCCAGTACTTC.

The chain is built from TRBV19 and TRBJ2-2; 7 bases match TRBD2. Germline CDR1 LNHDA, CDR2 SQIVND (reference sequence). This CDR3 is 15 amino acids long. V was clipped by 6 bases and J by 1 base; unmatched bases: 5. The CDR3 sequence is CASRRSGKNTGELFF. The CDR3 nucleotides read TGTGCCAGTAGGCGGAGCGGGAAGAACACCGGGGAGCTGTTTTTT.

This clone was seen a handful of times. The chain recombines TRBV14 with TRBJ2-7, with D uncertain. CDR1 SGHDN and CDR2 FVKESK come from the germline V gene. Trimming removed 3 bases at V and 3 bases at J, with 3 bases between. The CDR3 loop spans 11 amino acids. DNA for the CDR3: TGTGCCAGCAGCCAGAGCTACGAGCAGTACTTC. This codes for CASSQSYEQYF.

This chain links TRBV5-8 with TRBJ1-1; D not certain. Trimming pared 3 bases from V and 1 base from J, leaving 7 bases between. The CDR3 length is 13 residues. CDR1 and CDR2 (germline): SGHTS, YDEGEE. CDR3 amino acids: CASSWNWNTEAFF. CDR3 nucleotides: TGTGCCAGCAGCTGGAACTGGAACACTGAAGCTTTCTTT.

The rearrangement joins TRBV10-3 to TRBJ2-7; D not certain. The germline V gene encodes CDR1 ENHRY and CDR2 SYGVKD. V gave up 2 bases and J gave up 0 bases, with 5 bases separating them. There are 13 residues in the CDR3. DNA of the CDR3: TGTGCCATCAGTGAGGCCAGCTCCTACGAGCAGTACTTC. Amino acids: CAISEASSYEQYF.

Only a few counts were recorded for this clone. The chain has TRBV5-4 and TRBJ1-2, with unresolved D. CDR3 length: 14 residues. CDR1 SGHNT and CDR2 YYREEE come from the germline V gene (reference sequence). Deletions cut 0 bases from V and 4 bases from J, with 10 bases between. The CDR3 is CASSLAKGFYGYTF. The CDR3 nucleotides read TGTGCCAGCAGCTTGGCCAAGGGCTTCTATGGCTACACCTTC.

V is TRBV5-4 and J is TRBJ2-1; D tentatively fits TRBD1 or TRBD2 (5 bases each). Germline V lookup: CDR1 SGHNT, CDR2 YYREEE (reference sequence). V lost 2 bases and J 7 bases, leaving 10 bases between the germline ends. The CDR3 consists of 13 residues. The DNA of the CDR3 is TGTGCCAGCAGCTTTGGGACGAGAAATGAGCAGTTCTTC. This gives the protein CASSFGTRNEQFF.

V gene TRBV5-8 combines with J gene TRBJ2-1; possible D gene TRBD2, 5 bases. The germline V and J ends were trimmed by 0 bases and 14 bases, with 18 bases remaining between them. The CDR3 has 14 amino acids. Germline CDR1 SGHTS, CDR2 YDEGEE. CDR3 amino acids: CASSLAGNLALEFF. The CDR3, as DNA: TGTGCCAGCAGCTTGGCCGGGAATCTCGCGTTGGAGTTCTTC. The whole variable domain, remainder taken from reference TRBV5-8 and TRBJ2-1, is EAGVTQSPTHLIKTRGQQATLRCSPISGHTSVYWYQQALGLGLQFLLWYDEGEERNRGNFPPRFSGRQFPNYSSELNVNALELEDSALYLCASSLAGNLALEFFGPGTRLTVL.

The V call is TRBV18, the J call TRBJ1-2, with D possibly matching TRBD1 (6 bases). V lost 5 bases and J lost 3, with 22 bases in between. The V gene's germline CDR1 is KGHSH and CDR2 LQKENI. The CDR3 totals 17 residues. In DNA form, the CDR3 reads TGTGCCAGCTCATTCACCCCGACAGGTTCTTCGGACTATGGCTACACCTTC. Translation gives CASSFTPTGSSDYGYTF.

The CDR3 region is CASSLLGGLYEQYF. The CDR3 region has the DNA TGTGCCAGCAGCCTACTAGGAGGACTCTACGAGCAGTACTTC. The chain carries TRBV11-2 and TRBJ2-7, with D perhaps TRBD2 (5 bases). The CDR3 loop spans 14 amino acids. The germline V gene encodes CDR1 SGHAT and CDR2 FQNNGV. Trimming took off 5 bases at V and 3 bases at J, with 14 bases between the two ends.

This clone came up a few times. The gene calls are TRBV18 and TRBJ2-5; 14 bases are shared with TRBD2. The germline V gene encodes CDR1 KGHSH and CDR2 LQKENI. The CDR3 is made up of 16 amino acids. V dropped 5 bases and J dropped 5; count of bases not matched to a gene: 7. CDR3 in DNA: TGTGCCAGCTCAGGGACTAGCGGGAGTATAGCGGAGACCCAGTACTTC. Protein: CASSGTSGSIAETQYF.

The J gene is TRBJ2-1, the V gene TRBV19; D is possibly TRBD2 (5 bases). Germline V gene lookup returns CDR1 LNHDA and CDR2 SQIVND (reference sequence). The V end was cut by 4 bases, the J end by 0 bases, with 13 bases between. The CDR3 contains 16 residues. CDR3 DNA sequence: TGTGCCAGTAGTACCCCAGCGGCCATCTCCTACAATGAGCAGTTCTTC. Protein sequence: CASSTPAAISYNEQFF.

This clone was detected only once. This chain connects TRBV11-1 to TRBJ2-7; no firm D call. Germline V lookup: CDR1 SGHAT, CDR2 FQDESV (reference sequence). V dropped 0 bases and J dropped 1 base, with 13 bases sitting between them. This CDR3 contains 16 residues. The CDR3 DNA reads as TGTGCCAGCAGCTTAGCGCCAGTTGCTCCGTCCTACGAGCAGTACTTC. Amino acids: CASSLAPVAPSYEQYF.

In its sample, this clone was seen a few times. The chain links TRBV6-6 to TRBJ1-2; 8 bases are a match to TRBD1. This CDR3 is 15 amino acids long. The V and J ends lost 2 bases and 4 bases, in that order; junction bases with no gene match: 6. From germline, CDR1 is MNHNY and CDR2 SVGAGI (reference sequence). The CDR3 DNA is TGTGCCAGCAGTTACCCGACAGGGGTAGGCTATGGCTACACCTTC. This translates into CASSYPTGVGYGYTF.

J is TRBJ2-5 and V is TRBV7-3, with D uncertain. Germline V lookup: CDR1 SGHTA, CDR2 FQGTGA. V lost 5 bases, J lost 1 base, and 17 bases lay in between. This CDR3 spans 16 amino acids. CDR3 in amino acids: CASSPKAQPAQETQYF. CDR3 sequence (DNA): TGTGCCAGCAGCCCAAAGGCACAACCCGCCCAAGAGACCCAGTACTTC.

The rearrangement uses TRBV6-6 and TRBJ1-2, with no clear D. CDR1 and CDR2 (germline): MNHNY, SVGAGI (reference sequence). This CDR3 has 11 amino acids. V was clipped by 7 bases and J by 4 bases, with 7 bases between them. The CDR3 DNA is TGTGCCAGCAACGAGGGCTATGGCTACACCTTC. This gives the protein CASNEGYGYTF.

The chain has TRBV18 and TRBJ1-2; no clear D gene. The V gene's germline CDR1 is KGHSH and CDR2 LQKENI. The CDR3 runs 12 residues. The V gene lost 4 bases and the J gene lost 7 bases, with 10 bases spanning the gap. DNA of the CDR3: TGTGCCAGCTCACAGGAGGGTGGTGGCTACACCTTC. It specifies CASSQEGGGYTF. The variable domain in full, with the rest retrieved from reference TRBV18 and TRBJ1-2, is NAGVMQNPRHLVRRRGQEARLRCSPMKGHSHVYWYRQLPEEGLKFMVYLQKENIIDESGMPKERFSAEFPKEGPSILRIQQVVRGDSAAYFCASSQEGGGYTFGSGTRLTVV.

The V call is TRBV7-3, the J call TRBJ1-1; D is perhaps TRBD1 (6 bases). The germline gives CDR1 SGHTA, CDR2 FQGTGA. The V gene lost 2 bases and the J gene lost 6 bases, with 13 bases spanning the gap. The CDR3 runs 14 residues. This chain's CDR3 is CASSLRGHSAEAFF. The DNA of the CDR3 is TGTGCCAGCAGCTTACGGGGGCACAGTGCTGAAGCTTTCTTT. The variable domain in full, with the rest retrieved from reference TRBV7-3 and TRBJ1-1, is GAGVSQTPSNKVTEKGKYVELRCDPISGHTALYWYRQSLGQGPEFLIYFQGTGAADDSGLPNDRFFAVRPEGSVSTLKIQRTERGDSAVYLCASSLRGHSAEAFFGQGTRLTVV.

The CDR3 reads CASSPRIRGTEAFF. In nucleotides, the CDR3 is TGTGCCAGCAGCCCTAGGATACGGGGCACTGAAGCTTTCTTT. The chain joins TRBV14 to TRBJ1-1; D not certain. V was cut by 4 bases and J by 4 bases, with 13 bases left in between. The CDR3 has 14 residues. The germline V gene encodes CDR1 SGHDN and CDR2 FVKESK.